The 28 T cell receptor beta chains given below trace back to one sample, sequenced in a study of T cells in Graves' hyperthyroidism and ophthalmopathy. The CDR3 regions of TCR beta were amplified from RNA transcripts. HTBI primers were employed in a first-round RT-PCR of the TCR CDR3. TCRdb analysed the multiplex PCR reads with MiXCR anew, one entry per CDR3 protein. The profile shows a few hundred thousand distinct CDR3 sequences, about half of them singletons. Sample: peripheral blood or thyroid tissue (not recorded which). The receptor source for this set is a woman younger than 35 with Graves' hyperthyroidism.

The chain has TRBV20-1 and TRBJ2-7, with 11 bases matching TRBD2. Germline CDR1 reads DFQATT; CDR2 reads SNEGSKA (reference sequence). V lost 5 bases, J lost 3 bases, and 6 bases stayed unmatched. This CDR3 comprises 14 residues. CDR3 in amino acids: CSAGSSGRDYEQYF. The CDR3 DNA reads as TGCAGTGCTGGGAGTAGCGGGAGGGACTACGAGCAGTACTTC.

This clonotype appeared many times. The V gene is TRBV24-1, the J gene TRBJ2-5; possible D gene TRBD2, 5 bases. The CDR3 has 15 amino acids. CDR1 KGHDR and CDR2 SFDVKD come from the germline V gene. Trimming left V 0 bases short and J 4 bases short, with 11 bases between. CDR3 residues: CATSDLSVGVETQYF. The CDR3 DNA sequence: TGTGCCACCAGTGATTTGAGCGTGGGAGTAGAGACCCAGTACTTC.

The V call is TRBV6-6, the J call TRBJ1-3; D is ambiguous. This CDR3 has 16 amino acids. Germline assignment: CDR1 MNHNY and CDR2 SVGAGI (reference sequence). V lost 7 bases and J 4 bases, leaving 20 bases between the germline ends. This CDR3 is CASTNPPGTSGNTIYF. CDR3 coding DNA: TGTGCCAGCACTAATCCCCCGGGAACTTCCGGAAACACCATATATTTT.

This clonotype was counted ten times or more. This chain connects TRBV9 to TRBJ2-2; 11 bases match TRBD2. In germline, CDR1 is SGDLS, CDR2 YYNGEE. The CDR3 runs 15 residues. V shed 2 bases, J shed 8 bases, and the junction held 5 bases outside the gene matches. CDR3 coding DNA: TGTGCCAGCAGCGTTAGCGGGAGGGCCTCGGGGGAGCTGTTTTTT. Translation: CASSVSGRASGELFF.

This clonotype was found many times. The chain links TRBV29-1 to TRBJ1-5, with a weak D call TRBD1 (5 bases). The CDR3 length is 13 residues. Trimming removed 8 bases from V and 2 bases from J, with 13 bases in between. The V gene's germline CDR1 is SQVTM and CDR2 ANQGSEA. The CDR3 spells CSQELGGNQPQHF. CDR3 DNA sequence: TGCAGCCAGGAGTTGGGGGGCAATCAGCCCCAGCATTTT.

In its sample, this clonotype was seen many times. The J gene is TRBJ1-1, the V gene TRBV19; D unresolved. CDR3 length: 14 amino acids. The germline gives CDR1 LNHDA, CDR2 SQIVND (reference sequence). V gave up 6 bases and J gave up 3 bases, with 14 bases separating them. As DNA, the CDR3 is TGTGCCAGTAGCGTGGGGTGGGAAGACACTGAAGCTTTCTTT. This sequence encodes CASSVGWEDTEAFF.

This clonotype showed up many times. This sequence joins TRBV12-3 or TRBV12-4 and TRBJ2-5, with D maybe TRBD2 (6 bases). This CDR3 region has 11 residues. The V end lost 8 bases, the J end lost 7 bases, and 11 bases lay between the germline ends. CDR3 region: CASERGGTQYF. CDR3 nucleotide sequence: TGTGCCAGCGAGAGGGGAGGGACCCAGTACTTC.

V gene TRBV11-3 combines with J gene TRBJ2-6; no clear D. Germline V CDR1 and CDR2: SGHNT, YENEEA. Trimming cost V 6 bases and J 4 bases, with 13 bases left between them. The CDR3 extends over 15 amino acids. The CDR3 nucleotides read TGTGCCAGCAGTGGTGACCGTACCGGGGCCAACGTCCTGACTTTC. Translating gives CASSGDRTGANVLTF.

This clonotype was seen once. A read error may be the cause here, since a much bigger clone is one base away. The V and J genes are TRBV7-2 and TRBJ2-3; D remains ambiguous. The J call may not be correct, given that the DNA end is closer to TRBJ1-5. This CDR3 contains 11 residues. CDR1 SGHTA and CDR2 FQGNSA come from the germline V gene. The CDR3 DNA follows: TGTGCCCTCGGCGGTGCAGATACGCAGCATTTT. This gives the protein CALGGADTQHF.

This clonotype was seen a handful of times. V usage is TRBV18 and J usage is TRBJ1-5; 7 nucleotides line up with TRBD1. V lost 4 bases and J lost 4; bases outside the gene matches: 7. The CDR3 runs 15 residues. CDR1 is KGHSH, CDR2 LQKENI, per germline. CDR3 loop: CASSLGQSRNQPQHF. Here the CDR3 DNA reads TGTGCCAGCTCACTGGGACAGAGTAGGAATCAGCCCCAGCATTTT.

This chain uses TRBV20-1 with TRBJ1-2, with TRBD1 identical over 8 bases. V gave up 7 bases and J gave up 0 bases; unmatched junction bases: 4. The CDR3 loop spans 13 amino acids. Germline-derived CDR1 and CDR2 are DFQATT and SNEGSKA (reference sequence). This chain's CDR3 is CSVTDRANYGYTF. The CDR3 nucleotides are TGCAGTGTTACGGACAGGGCTAACTATGGCTACACCTTC.

The chain employs TRBV7-9 and TRBJ1-5; TRBD1 aligns across 8 bases. From germline, CDR1 is SEHNR and CDR2 FQNEAQ (reference sequence). Trimming removed 5 bases from V and 9 bases from J; junction bases left unmatched: 9. The CDR3 covers 14 residues. CDR3 sequence (DNA): TGTGCCAGCAGCCTAGAGGACAGGGCATGGCCCCAGCATTTT. Translation: CASSLEDRAWPQHF.

J is TRBJ2-5 and V is TRBV24-1; 9 bases match TRBD2. The V segment lost 1 base and the J segment 3 bases; nucleotides outside the gene matches: 2. CDR3 length: 15 amino acids. CDR1 and CDR2 (germline): KGHDR, SFDVKD. The CDR3 here is CATSDLVAGEETQYF. CDR3 nucleotide sequence: TGTGCCACCAGTGATTTAGTAGCGGGAGAAGAGACCCAGTACTTC.

In this sample, this clonotype turned up a few times. The genes are TRBV7-3 and TRBJ1-2, with D unclear. Germline V gene lookup returns CDR1 SGHTA and CDR2 FQGTGA. CDR3 size: 17 residues. Trimming stripped 5 bases from V and 0 bases from J, with 19 bases between. This CDR3 reads CASSPGTIGNANYGYTF. In DNA, the CDR3 is TGTGCCAGCAGCCCCGGCACAATCGGAAATGCTAACTATGGCTACACCTTC.

This clonotype occurred many times. The V and J genes are TRBV2 and TRBJ2-7, with a possible D match to TRBD2 (6 bases). Germline V gene lookup returns CDR1 SNHLY and CDR2 FYNNEI. Trimming took 3 bases from V and 6 from J, leaving 15 bases between them. This CDR3 is built from 14 residues. CDR3 region: CASSDPGELSEQYF. Here the CDR3 DNA reads TGTGCCAGCAGTGACCCGGGGGAACTCTCCGAGCAGTACTTC. Drawing the rest from reference TRBV2 and TRBJ2-7, the complete variable domain is EPEVTQTPSHQVTQMGQEVILRCVPISNHLYFYWYRQILGQKVEFLVSFYNNEISEKSEIFDDQFSVERPDGSNFTLKIRSTKLEDSAMYFCASSDPGELSEQYFGPGTRLTVT.

The table lists this clonotype with many counts. The chain links TRBV29-1 to TRBJ1-1, with D possibly matching TRBD1 (6 bases). V was cut by 7 bases and J by 0 bases, with 12 bases left in between. Germline lookup yields CDR1 SQVTM and CDR2 ANQGSEA. The CDR3 is 13 residues long. In DNA form, the CDR3 reads TGCAGCGGTCTGGACAGTTTGAACACTGAAGCTTTCTTT. It yields the protein CSGLDSLNTEAFF.

This clonotype was detected a few times. The rearrangement links TRBV29-1 to TRBJ2-1; 8 nucleotides match TRBD1. Germline V lookup: CDR1 SQVTM, CDR2 ANQGSEA. The CDR3 length is 14 residues. After removal of 3 bases from V and 4 bases from J, the junction contained 5 bases not matched to a gene. The CDR3 region has the DNA TGCAGCGTTGAGGGCAGGGGGCCGTACAATGAGCAGTTCTTC. It encodes CSVEGRGPYNEQFF.

This clonotype occurred many times. The V call is TRBV20-1, the J call TRBJ1-2, with D perhaps matching TRBD1 (5 bases). This CDR3 region has 13 residues. CDR1 DFQATT and CDR2 SNEGSKA come from the germline V gene (reference sequence). The V end was cut by 2 bases, the J end by 3 bases, with 10 bases between. CDR3 nucleotides: TGCAGTGCTAGACCAGACAGCTACTATGGCTACACCTTC. This translates into CSARPDSYYGYTF.

This clonotype was found many times. In DNA, the CDR3 is TGTGCCAGTAGTATCACTCAGGGGGGCTATGGCTACACCTTC. Protein: CASSITQGGYGYTF. This chain connects TRBV19 to TRBJ1-2; TRBD1 matches 7 bases. The CDR3 runs to 14 residues. With 3 bases clipped from V and 4 bases from J, the junction kept 5 bases outside the gene matches. Per germline, CDR1 LNHDA and CDR2 SQIVND (reference sequence).

This clonotype appeared many times. The J gene is TRBJ1-1, the V gene TRBV7-9; D is unresolved. CDR1 SEHNR and CDR2 FQNEAQ come from the germline V gene (reference sequence). The CDR3 runs 12 residues. Trimming pared 6 bases from V and 2 bases from J, leaving 7 bases between. As DNA, the CDR3 is TGTGCCAGCAGTCCCACAAACACTGAAGCTTTCTTT. Its protein is CASSPTNTEAFF.

This clonotype was observed many times. The chain carries TRBV4-1 and TRBJ2-5; 12 nucleotides line up with TRBD2. J lost 7 bases, V lost 0 bases, and 12 bases had no gene match. Germline V gives CDR1 MGHRA, CDR2 YSYEKL. This CDR3 comprises 18 residues. The CDR3 nucleotides are TGCGCCAGCAGCCAAGAGTCCGGGACTAGCGGGTCAGGGGGGACCCAGTACTTC. Translating gives CASSQESGTSGSGGTQYF.

The V and J genes are TRBV10-3 and TRBJ1-1; D unresolved. The CDR3 runs to 13 residues. Germline-derived CDR1 and CDR2 are ENHRY and SYGVKD. V was trimmed by 7 bases and J by 3 bases, leaving 12 bases between them. The chain's CDR3 is CAITRTWDTEAFF. The CDR3 DNA is TGTGCCATCACTCGGACTTGGGACACTGAAGCTTTCTTT.

This clonotype appeared many times. The V and J genes are TRBV12-3 or TRBV12-4 and TRBJ2-7, with D perhaps matching TRBD2 (6 bases). V was pared by 3 bases and J by 7 bases, with 16 bases between. The CDR3 is 14 residues long. The CDR3 sequence: CASSLGLALGEQYF. Written as DNA, the CDR3 is TGTGCCAGCAGTTTGGGTCTAGCGCTGGGGGAGCAGTACTTC.

This clonotype was found many times. This sequence joins TRBV4-1 and TRBJ1-2, with 9 nucleotides matching TRBD1. With 2 bases clipped from V and 5 bases from J, the junction kept 6 bases outside the gene matches. Germline CDR1 and CDR2: MGHRA and YSYEKL. The CDR3 has 15 residues. The chain's CDR3 is CASSQPTQGAYGYTF. In DNA, the CDR3 is TGCGCCAGCAGCCAACCCACACAGGGGGCGTATGGCTACACCTTC.

As DNA, the CDR3 is TGTGCCAGTGGGGACAACTATGGCTACACCTTC. Translated, it gives CASGDNYGYTF. The J gene is TRBJ1-2, the V gene TRBV19; the D gene is possibly TRBD1 (5 bases). Germline lookup yields CDR1 LNHDA and CDR2 SQIVND (reference sequence). Between the trimmed V and J ends, which lost 8 bases and 2 bases, there was a span of 6 bases. The CDR3 sequence is 11 residues long.

This clonotype was picked up many times. Possible read error: a much larger clone is one base away. This rearrangement joins TRBV29-1 to TRBJ2-7, with a possible D match to TRBD2 (6 bases). The CDR3 sequence is 14 residues long. Germline V CDR1 and CDR2: SQVTM, ANQGSEA. Trimming left V 2 bases short and J 1 base short, with 12 bases between. The CDR3, as DNA: TGCAGCGTTGAATATGGGGGGAGGTCCTACGAGCAGTACTTC. Its protein product is CSVEYGGRSYEQYF.

This clonotype was detected ten times or more. The chain is built from TRBV7-9 and TRBJ2-5, with TRBD2 as a possible D gene (5 bases). Per germline, CDR1 SEHNR and CDR2 FQNEAQ (reference sequence). The CDR3 is made up of 15 amino acids. V lost 7 bases and J lost 5, with 20 bases in between. CDR3 DNA: TGTGCCAGCAACACCCCCAGTCGAGGGATCGAGACCCAGTACTTC. It encodes CASNTPSRGIETQYF.

For this clonotype: A much larger clone lies a single base off, so this may be a read error. The chain combines TRBV6-5 with TRBJ1-1; D gene ambiguous. The germline V gene encodes CDR1 MNHEY and CDR2 SVGAGI. The CDR3 extends over 14 amino acids. Trimming took 6 bases from V and 0 from J, leaving 11 bases between them. CDR3 protein: CASSEESVNTEAFF. DNA for the CDR3: TGTGCCAGCAGCGAGGAAAGCGTGAACACTGAAGCTTTCTTT.